This paragraph covers one T cell receptor beta chain sequence. The data belong to a study of blood T cell repertoires in COVID-19. The CDR3 loop spans 15 amino acids. V lost 6 bases, J lost 2 bases, and 13 bases lay in between. Germline V lookup: CDR1 MNHEY, CDR2 SMNVEV (reference sequence). TCRdb's copy holds only in-frame clones and misses some; the assay was immunoSEQ multiplex PCR. Of 430,000 or so clones in the sample, about 88% were seen once. It was within 2 weeks before study entry that exposed participants met a COVID-19 case. The sequenced material came from PBMCs or T cells enriched from blood (not recorded which). The sequence derives from a woman between 18 and 29 years old who had been exposed to COVID-19. The chain has TRBV27 and TRBJ1-4; possible D gene TRBD1, 6 bases. The DNA of the CDR3 is TGTGCCAGCAGGAAAGGGGGGGAGACTAATGAAAAACTGTTTTTT. Translation: CASRKGGETNEKLFF.